What follows are 14 T cell receptor beta chains derived from one specimen sequenced in a study of OX40 agonist ivuxolimab in advanced cancers. Produced via immunoSEQ multiplex PCR; TCRdb's table is partial and in-frame only. This sample carries roughly 53,000 clones, about four fifths of them seen once, and the ten largest clones take roughly 2.5%. The source was CD4+ or CD8+ T cells sorted from blood, collected in a trial of the OX40 agonist ivuxolimab. These receptors were collected from an adult with an advanced solid tumor such as melanoma, head and neck, liver or kidney cancer.

This chain joins TRBV18 and TRBJ2-5, with D possibly being TRBD1 (6 bases). Trimming removed 3 bases from V and 2 bases from J, with 13 bases in between. Germline V gene data show CDR1 as KGHSH and CDR2 as LQKENI. The CDR3 covers 15 residues. CDR3: CASSPTGSGQETQYF. DNA of the CDR3: TGTGCCAGCTCACCTACAGGGTCAGGGCAAGAGACCCAGTACTTC.

The chain carries TRBV5-5 and TRBJ1-1; D is perhaps TRBD1 (5 bases). Trimming took off 2 bases at V and 1 base at J, with 12 bases between the two ends. The CDR3 loop spans 15 amino acids. Germline CDR1 reads SGHKS; CDR2 reads YYEKEE (reference sequence). The CDR3 sequence: CASSLSSRENTEAFF. The CDR3 DNA sequence: TGTGCCAGCAGCTTATCGTCCAGGGAGAACACTGAAGCTTTCTTT.

The V and J genes are TRBV7-6 and TRBJ2-3; possible D gene TRBD2, 6 bases. Germline CDR1 SGHVS, CDR2 FNYEAQ. Trimming took 5 bases from V and 6 from J, leaving 18 bases between them. The CDR3 is 15 amino acids. The CDR3 DNA reads as TGTGCCAGCAGCCTGGGGACTCGTGGGGCGGATACGCAGTATTTT. It codes for CASSLGTRGADTQYF. The variable domain in full, with the rest retrieved from reference TRBV7-6 and TRBJ2-3, is GAGVSQSPRYKVTKRGQDVALRCDPISGHVSLYWYRQALGQGPEFLTYFNYEAQQDKSGLPNDRFSAERPEGSISTLTIQRTEQRDSAMYRCASSLGTRGADTQYFGPGTRLTVL.

This chain connects TRBV5-1 to TRBJ2-7; maybe TRBD1 (6 bases). The CDR3 spans 14 residues. The germline gives CDR1 SGHRS, CDR2 YFSETQ. Trimming took 0 bases from V and 5 from J, leaving 12 bases between them. This chain's CDR3 is CASSLEGDGDEQYF. The CDR3 nucleotides are TGCGCCAGCAGCTTGGAGGGGGACGGCGACGAGCAGTACTTC.

The chain is built from TRBV18 and TRBJ1-5; D gene uncertain. The CDR3 spans 15 residues. The germline CDR1 and CDR2 sequences are KGHSH and LQKENI. Trimming removed 6 bases at V and 0 bases at J, with 12 bases between. The CDR3 DNA reads TGTGCCAGCTCGTCGGGAACTATTAGCAATCAGCCCCAGCATTTT. This gives the protein CASSSGTISNQPQHF.

This chain joins TRBV7-3 and TRBJ1-1; no firm D call. Per the germline V gene, CDR1 is SGHTA and CDR2 is FQGTGA. The CDR3 loop spans 13 amino acids. V was pared by 2 bases and J by 3 bases, with 7 bases between. The CDR3 protein is CASSLERDTEAFF. In DNA form, the CDR3 reads TGTGCCAGCAGCTTAGAGCGTGACACTGAAGCTTTCTTT.

This chain uses TRBV5-1 with TRBJ2-7, with a possible D match to TRBD2 (5 bases). The germline V gene has CDR1 SGHRS and CDR2 YFSETQ. The CDR3 covers 16 residues. V was trimmed by 3 bases and J by 3 bases, leaving 19 bases between them. The CDR3 protein is CASSSGLGFPDYEQYF. The CDR3 DNA reads TGCGCCAGCAGCTCGGGGTTGGGGTTCCCCGACTACGAGCAGTACTTC. The full variable domain, rest sourced from reference TRBV5-1 and TRBJ2-7, is KAGVTQTPRYLIKTRGQQVTLSCSPISGHRSVSWYQQTPGQGLQFLFEYFSETQRNKGNFPGRFSGRQFSNSRSEMNVSTLELGDSALYLCASSSGLGFPDYEQYFGPGTRLTVT.

The V and J genes are TRBV9 and TRBJ1-5; the D gene is possibly TRBD1 (6 bases). In germline, CDR1 is SGDLS, CDR2 YYNGEE. V lost 3 bases to trimming and J lost 2 bases, with 15 bases between them. This CDR3 is built from 16 residues. In nucleotides, the CDR3 is TGTGCCAGCAGCGAGGGGGGCGGACAAGGCAATCAGCCCCAGCATTTT. As protein: CASSEGGGQGNQPQHF.

The genes are TRBV5-1 and TRBJ2-7; D not certain. Germline V gives CDR1 SGHRS, CDR2 YFSETQ. Trimming took 4 bases from V and 6 from J, leaving 20 bases between them. The CDR3 contains 15 residues. The CDR3 region is CASSLEHPPPGEQYF. The DNA for the CDR3 is TGCGCCAGCAGCCTAGAACACCCGCCACCGGGCGAGCAGTACTTC.

J is TRBJ1-1 and V is TRBV29-1; no definite D call. Trimming pared 6 bases from V and 0 bases from J, leaving 8 bases between. There are 12 residues in the CDR3. Germline values: CDR1 SQVTM, CDR2 ANQGSEA. The CDR3 loop reads CSVGRLNTEAFF. CDR3 DNA: TGCAGCGTCGGGCGGCTGAACACTGAAGCTTTCTTT.

The J gene is TRBJ1-1, the V gene TRBV19; D is undetermined. The CDR3 loop spans 13 amino acids. Germline CDR1 reads LNHDA; CDR2 reads SQIVND (reference sequence). Trimming took 7 bases from V and 2 from J, leaving 11 bases between them. The CDR3 sequence: CASTSLRNTEAFF. DNA of the CDR3: TGTGCCAGTACCTCCTTACGCAACACTGAAGCTTTCTTT.

The chain combines TRBV7-2 with TRBJ2-7; 12 nucleotides align to TRBD2. CDR1 is SGHTA and CDR2 is FQGNSA in the germline V gene. V lost 1 base, J lost 4 bases, and 8 bases stayed unmatched. This CDR3 has 17 residues. CDR3 amino acids: CASSLGGTSGRVYEQYF. In DNA, the CDR3 is TGTGCCAGCAGCTTAGGAGGGACTAGCGGGCGCGTTTACGAGCAGTACTTC.

The V and J genes are TRBV2 and TRBJ2-5; D remains unclear. CDR1 is SNHLY, CDR2 FYNNEI, per germline. Trimming stripped 5 bases from V and 4 bases from J, with 11 bases between. CDR3 length equals 13 residues. The CDR3 nucleotides read TGTGCCAGCAGTCCCTATCCACGAGAGACCCAGTACTTC. Encoded protein: CASSPYPRETQYF.

This clone has only a few counts. The chain recombines TRBV5-4 with TRBJ1-1, with D unclear. V was pared by 1 base and J by 1 base, with 8 bases between. The germline V gene encodes CDR1 SGHNT and CDR2 YYREEE (reference sequence). The CDR3 is 14 amino acids. The CDR3 spells CASSLSIWNTEAFF. DNA for the CDR3: TGTGCCAGCAGCTTGAGTATCTGGAACACTGAAGCTTTCTTT.